The rows below give T cell receptor beta chains drawn from one sample of a study of T cell responses to AZD1222 COVID-19 vaccine. Sequenced by immunoSEQ multiplex PCR; TCRdb stores in-frame clones only, minus some. The sample has about 140,000 clones; 91% are singletons. This specimen was peripheral blood, taken on day 0 of AZD1222 vaccination. These receptors were collected from an adult in good health. Each CDR3 is given with its conserved first and last residue. Each record gives: J gene, clone size, V gene, D gene, CDR3 protein, CDR3 DNA. The D gene is left open where the match is weak. Clone sizes are given selectively: once, few, many, or a class where the clone is expanded.

J: TRBJ1-1; size: .; V: TRBV5-1; D: TRBD1; CDR3: CASSLFTWDRGLGNTEAFF; DNA: TGCGCCAGCAGCCTCTTTACGTGGGACAGGGGGCTGGGGAACACTGAAGCTTTCTTT
J: TRBJ1-2; size: .; V: TRBV6-1; D: .; CDR3: CASSESAVFGSYTF; DNA: TGTGCCAGCAGTGAATCGGCGGTCTTCGGTAGCTACACCTTC
J: TRBJ2-7; size: .; V: TRBV4-1; D: .; CDR3: CASSQDSGTSYEQYF; DNA: TGCGCCAGCAGCCAAGATTCAGGGACGAGCTACGAGCAGTACTTC
J: TRBJ1-1; size: .; V: TRBV5-1; D: .; CDR3: CASSLDPVQTTEAFF; DNA: TGCGCCAGCAGCTTGGATCCCGTACAGACCACTGAAGCTTTCTTT
J: TRBJ1-6; size: .; V: TRBV4-1; D: TRBD1; CDR3: CASSHPQGDPLHF; DNA: TGCGCCAGCAGCCATCCACAGGGGGATCCCCTCCACTTT
J: TRBJ2-1; size: once; V: TRBV7-2; D: TRBD2; CDR3: CASSLTSGRGYEQFF; DNA: TGTGCCAGCAGCCTCACTAGCGGGAGAGGCTATGAGCAGTTCTTC
J: TRBJ2-1; size: .; V: TRBV5-1; D: .; CDR3: CASRSGGPYNEQFF; DNA: TGCGCCAGCAGATCGGGGGGCCCCTACAATGAGCAGTTCTTC
J: TRBJ1-6; size: .; V: TRBV2; D: TRBD1; CDR3: CASRAGQGVSPLHF; DNA: TGTGCCAGCAGAGCGGGACAGGGGGTATCACCCCTCCACTTT
J: TRBJ1-6; size: .; V: TRBV30; D: .; CDR3: CAWSVGISSYNSPLHF; DNA: TGTGCCTGGAGTGTGGGGATTAGCTCCTATAATTCACCCCTCCACTTT
J: TRBJ2-1; size: .; V: TRBV6-1; D: .; CDR3: CASSEGSALSNEQFF; DNA: TGTGCCAGCAGTGAAGGGTCGGCACTATCAAATGAGCAGTTCTTC
J: TRBJ1-1; size: .; V: TRBV7-2; D: .; CDR3: CASSLPNMNTEAFF; DNA: TGTGCCAGCAGCTTACCGAACATGAACACTGAAGCTTTCTTT
J: TRBJ2-1; size: .; V: TRBV5-4; D: TRBD2; CDR3: CASSLVAGGYYNEQFF; DNA: TGTGCCAGCAGCTTGGTAGCGGGAGGGTACTACAATGAGCAGTTCTTC
J: TRBJ1-5; size: .; V: TRBV19; D: .; CDR3: CASKTVYSNQPQHF; DNA: TGTGCCAGTAAGACAGTCTATAGCAATCAGCCCCAGCATTTT
J: TRBJ1-1; size: .; V: TRBV19; D: TRBD1; CDR3: CASGDRGKGDTEAFF; DNA: TGTGCCAGTGGGGACAGGGGCAAGGGTGACACTGAAGCTTTCTTT